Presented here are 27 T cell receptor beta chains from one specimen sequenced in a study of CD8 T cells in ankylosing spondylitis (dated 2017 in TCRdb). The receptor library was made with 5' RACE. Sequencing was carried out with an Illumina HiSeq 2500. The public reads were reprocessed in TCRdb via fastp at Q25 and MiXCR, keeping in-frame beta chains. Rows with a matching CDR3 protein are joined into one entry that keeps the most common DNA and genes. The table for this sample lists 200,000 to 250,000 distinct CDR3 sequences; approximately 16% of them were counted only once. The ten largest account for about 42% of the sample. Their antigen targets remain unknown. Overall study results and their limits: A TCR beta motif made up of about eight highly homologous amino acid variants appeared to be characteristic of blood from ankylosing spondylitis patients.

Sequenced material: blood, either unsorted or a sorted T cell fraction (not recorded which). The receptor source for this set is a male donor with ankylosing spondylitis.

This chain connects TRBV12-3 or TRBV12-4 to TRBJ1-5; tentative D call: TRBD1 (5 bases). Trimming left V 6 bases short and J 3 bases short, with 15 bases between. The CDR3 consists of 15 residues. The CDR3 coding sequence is TGTGCCAGCAGCTTGACCGGGACTGCCAATCAGCCCCAGCATTTT. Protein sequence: CASSLTGTANQPQHF.

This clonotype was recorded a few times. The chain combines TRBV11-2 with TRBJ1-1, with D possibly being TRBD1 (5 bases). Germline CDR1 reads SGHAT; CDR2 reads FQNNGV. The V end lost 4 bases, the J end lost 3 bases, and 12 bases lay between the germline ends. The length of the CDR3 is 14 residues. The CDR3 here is CASSSVGEHTEAFF. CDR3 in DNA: TGTGCCAGCAGCTCAGTGGGGGAACACACTGAAGCTTTCTTT.

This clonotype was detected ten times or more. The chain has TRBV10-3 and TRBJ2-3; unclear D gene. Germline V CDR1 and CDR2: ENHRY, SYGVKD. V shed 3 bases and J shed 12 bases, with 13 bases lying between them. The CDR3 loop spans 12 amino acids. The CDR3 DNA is TGTGCCATCAGTGATTATGCAGGATTTCAGTATTTT. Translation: CAISDYAGFQYF.

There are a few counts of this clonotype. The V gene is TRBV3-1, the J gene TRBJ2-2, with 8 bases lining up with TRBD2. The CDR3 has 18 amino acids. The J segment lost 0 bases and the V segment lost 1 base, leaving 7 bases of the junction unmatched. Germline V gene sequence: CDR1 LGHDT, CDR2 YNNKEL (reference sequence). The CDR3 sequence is CASSQVAGSFANTGELFF. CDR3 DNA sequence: TGTGCCAGCAGCCAAGTAGCGGGAAGTTTTGCGAACACCGGGGAGCTGTTTTTT.

DNA of the CDR3: TGTGCCAGCAGCTCAACACCTAGCGGTACGAACACCGGGGAGCTGTTTTTT. Translation: CASSSTPSGTNTGELFF. The chain has TRBV11-2 and TRBJ2-2; 7 bases are shared with TRBD2. Germline lookup yields CDR1 SGHAT and CDR2 FQNNGV. The CDR3 extends over 17 amino acids. The J segment lost 0 bases and the V segment lost 4 bases, leaving 8 bases of the junction unmatched.

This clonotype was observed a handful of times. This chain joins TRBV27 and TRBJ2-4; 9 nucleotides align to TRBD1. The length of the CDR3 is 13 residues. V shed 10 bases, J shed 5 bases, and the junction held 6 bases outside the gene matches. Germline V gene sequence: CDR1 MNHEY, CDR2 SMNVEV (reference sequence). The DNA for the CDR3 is TGTGCCATCCACGACAGGGGGGAAAACATTCAGTACTTC. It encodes CAIHDRGENIQYF.

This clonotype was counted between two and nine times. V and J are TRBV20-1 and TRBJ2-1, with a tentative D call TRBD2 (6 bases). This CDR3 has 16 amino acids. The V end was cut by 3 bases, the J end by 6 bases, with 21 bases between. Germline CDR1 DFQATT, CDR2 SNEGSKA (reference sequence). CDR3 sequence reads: CSASLGLRLGSNEQFF. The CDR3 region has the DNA TGCAGTGCTAGCTTGGGACTCCGGCTTGGCTCCAATGAGCAGTTCTTC.

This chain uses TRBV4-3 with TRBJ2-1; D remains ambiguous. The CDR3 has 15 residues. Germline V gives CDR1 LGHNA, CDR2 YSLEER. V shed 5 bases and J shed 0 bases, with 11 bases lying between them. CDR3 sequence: CASSERINSYNEQFF. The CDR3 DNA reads TGCGCCAGCAGCGAACGGATAAACTCCTACAATGAGCAGTTCTTC.

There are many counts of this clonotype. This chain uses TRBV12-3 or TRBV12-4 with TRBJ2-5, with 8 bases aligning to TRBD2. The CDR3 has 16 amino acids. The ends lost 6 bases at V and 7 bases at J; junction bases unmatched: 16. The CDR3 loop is CASSPRPGREDVTQYF. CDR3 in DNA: TGTGCCAGCAGCCCTCGACCTGGGCGGGAGGACGTGACCCAGTACTTC.

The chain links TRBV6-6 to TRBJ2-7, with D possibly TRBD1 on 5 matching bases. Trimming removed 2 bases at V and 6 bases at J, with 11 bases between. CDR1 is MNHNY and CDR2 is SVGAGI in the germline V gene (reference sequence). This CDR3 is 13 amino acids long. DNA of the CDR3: TGTGCCAGCAGTTACGACAGAGGATTCGAGCAGTACTTC. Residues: CASSYDRGFEQYF.

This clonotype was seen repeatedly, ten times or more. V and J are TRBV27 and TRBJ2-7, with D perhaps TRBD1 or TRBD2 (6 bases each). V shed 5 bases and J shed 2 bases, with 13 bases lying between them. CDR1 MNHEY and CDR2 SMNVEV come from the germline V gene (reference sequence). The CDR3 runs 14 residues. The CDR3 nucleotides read TGTGCCAGCAGTCCCGGGGGCCTAGCCTACGAGCAGTACTTC. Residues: CASSPGGLAYEQYF.

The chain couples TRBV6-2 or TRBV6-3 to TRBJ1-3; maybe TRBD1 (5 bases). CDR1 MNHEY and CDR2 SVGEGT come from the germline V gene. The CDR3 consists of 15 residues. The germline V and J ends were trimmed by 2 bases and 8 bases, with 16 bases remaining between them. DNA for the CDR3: TGTGCCAGCAGTTACGGGACGTTCCAGGAGGACACCATATATTTT. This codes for CASSYGTFQEDTIYF.

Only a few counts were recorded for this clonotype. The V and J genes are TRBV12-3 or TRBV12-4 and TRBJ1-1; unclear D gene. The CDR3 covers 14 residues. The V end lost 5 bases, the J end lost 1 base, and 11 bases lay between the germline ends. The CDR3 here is CASSPRPANTEAFF. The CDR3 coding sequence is TGTGCCAGCAGTCCCCGGCCAGCGAACACTGAAGCTTTCTTT.

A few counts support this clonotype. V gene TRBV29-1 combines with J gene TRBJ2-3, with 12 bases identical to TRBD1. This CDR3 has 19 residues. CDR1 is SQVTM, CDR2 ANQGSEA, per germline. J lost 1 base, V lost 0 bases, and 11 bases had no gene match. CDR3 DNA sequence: TGCAGCGTTGAAGATCCGTCGGGACAGGGGGCGCGCGGCACAGATACGCAGTATTTT. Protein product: CSVEDPSGQGARGTDTQYF.

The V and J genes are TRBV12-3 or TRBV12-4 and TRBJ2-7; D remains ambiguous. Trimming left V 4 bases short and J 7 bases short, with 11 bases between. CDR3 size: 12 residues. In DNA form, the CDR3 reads TGTGCCAGCAGTTCCCCGGCCGGGGAGCAGTACTTC. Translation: CASSSPAGEQYF.

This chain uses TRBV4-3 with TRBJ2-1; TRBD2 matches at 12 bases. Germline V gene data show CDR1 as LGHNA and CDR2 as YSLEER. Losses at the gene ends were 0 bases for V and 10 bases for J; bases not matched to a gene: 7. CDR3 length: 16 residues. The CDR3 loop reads CASSQETSGRQREQFF. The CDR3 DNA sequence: TGCGCCAGCAGCCAAGAAACTAGCGGGAGGCAGAGGGAGCAGTTCTTC.

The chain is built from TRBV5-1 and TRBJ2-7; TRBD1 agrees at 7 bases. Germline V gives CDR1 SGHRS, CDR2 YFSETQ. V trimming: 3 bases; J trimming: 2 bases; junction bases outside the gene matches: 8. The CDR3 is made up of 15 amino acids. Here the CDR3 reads CASSSIRDRTYEQYF. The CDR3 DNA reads TGCGCCAGCAGCTCGATCCGGGACAGAACCTACGAGCAGTACTTC.

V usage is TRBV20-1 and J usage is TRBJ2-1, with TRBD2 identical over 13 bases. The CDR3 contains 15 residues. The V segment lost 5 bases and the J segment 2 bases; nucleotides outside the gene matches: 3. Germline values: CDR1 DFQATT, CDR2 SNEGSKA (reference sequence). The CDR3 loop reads CSAGTSGNPYNEQFF. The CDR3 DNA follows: TGCAGTGCTGGGACTAGCGGGAACCCCTACAATGAGCAGTTCTTC.

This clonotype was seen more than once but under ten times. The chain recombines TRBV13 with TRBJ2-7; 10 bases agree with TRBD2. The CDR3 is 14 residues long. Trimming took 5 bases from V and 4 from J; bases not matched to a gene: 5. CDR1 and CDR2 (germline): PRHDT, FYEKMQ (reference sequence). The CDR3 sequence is CASSRGTSAYEQYF. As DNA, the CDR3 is TGTGCCAGCAGCCGAGGGACTAGCGCTTACGAGCAGTACTTC.

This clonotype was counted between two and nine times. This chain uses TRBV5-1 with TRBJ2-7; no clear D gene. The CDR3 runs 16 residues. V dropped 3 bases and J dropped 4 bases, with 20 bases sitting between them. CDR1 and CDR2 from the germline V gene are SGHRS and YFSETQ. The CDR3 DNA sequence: TGCGCCAGCAGCTCTGGGTGGACCCGGACCAATTACGAGCAGTACTTC. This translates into CASSSGWTRTNYEQYF.

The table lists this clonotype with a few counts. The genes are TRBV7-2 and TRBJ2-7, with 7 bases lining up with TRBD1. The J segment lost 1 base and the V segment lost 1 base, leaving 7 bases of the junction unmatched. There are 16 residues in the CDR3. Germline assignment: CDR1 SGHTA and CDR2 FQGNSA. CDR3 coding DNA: TGTGCCAGCAGCTTAGACAGGCAGGGGGTTTCCTACGAGCAGTACTTC. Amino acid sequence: CASSLDRQGVSYEQYF.

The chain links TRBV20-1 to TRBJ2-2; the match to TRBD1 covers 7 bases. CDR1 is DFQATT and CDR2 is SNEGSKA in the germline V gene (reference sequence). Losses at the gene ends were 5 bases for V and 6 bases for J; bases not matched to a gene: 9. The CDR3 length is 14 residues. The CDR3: CSAVPGQLAGELFF. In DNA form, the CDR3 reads TGCAGTGCTGTCCCGGGACAGTTGGCCGGGGAGCTGTTTTTT.

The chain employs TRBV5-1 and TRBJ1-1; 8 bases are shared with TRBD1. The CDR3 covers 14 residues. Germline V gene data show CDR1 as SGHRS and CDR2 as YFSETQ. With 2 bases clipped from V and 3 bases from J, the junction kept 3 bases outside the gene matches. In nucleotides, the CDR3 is TGCGCCAGCAGCTTTACAGGGGGTTACACTGAAGCTTTCTTT. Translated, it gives CASSFTGGYTEAFF.

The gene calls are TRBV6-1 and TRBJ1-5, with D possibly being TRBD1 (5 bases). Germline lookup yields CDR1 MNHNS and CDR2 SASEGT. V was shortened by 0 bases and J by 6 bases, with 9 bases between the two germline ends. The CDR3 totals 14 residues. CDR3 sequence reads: CASSEAAGFQPQHF. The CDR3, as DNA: TGTGCCAGCAGTGAAGCAGCAGGGTTTCAGCCCCAGCATTTT.

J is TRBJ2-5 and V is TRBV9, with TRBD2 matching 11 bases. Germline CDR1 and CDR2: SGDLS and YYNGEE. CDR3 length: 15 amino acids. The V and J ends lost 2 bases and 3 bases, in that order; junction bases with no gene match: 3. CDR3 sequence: CASSVLAGGEETQYF. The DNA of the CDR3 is TGTGCCAGCAGCGTTCTAGCGGGGGGCGAAGAGACCCAGTACTTC.

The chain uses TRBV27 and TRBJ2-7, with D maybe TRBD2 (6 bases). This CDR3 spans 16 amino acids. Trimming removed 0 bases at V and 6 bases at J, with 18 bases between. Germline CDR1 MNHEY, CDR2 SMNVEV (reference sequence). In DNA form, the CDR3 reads TGTGCCAGCAGTTTATCGCGGGGAACGGGATCGGGCGAGCAGTACTTC. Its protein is CASSLSRGTGSGEQYF.

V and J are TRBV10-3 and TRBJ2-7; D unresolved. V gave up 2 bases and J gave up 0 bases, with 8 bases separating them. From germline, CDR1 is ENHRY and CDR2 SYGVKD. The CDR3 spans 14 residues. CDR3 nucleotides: TGTGCCATCAGTGAGACAGTCAGCTCCTACGAGCAGTACTTC. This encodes CAISETVSSYEQYF.